A selection of T cell receptor beta chains follows, all from one sample in a study of T cell responses to AZD1222 COVID-19 vaccine. Method: immunoSEQ multiplex PCR; TCRdb's copy keeps in-frame clones and lacks some. The data contain about 180,000 clones, more than 75% of them singletons. The specimen was peripheral blood, collected 28 days after the second AZD1222 dose. All receptors come from an adult who received the AZD1222 COVID-19 vaccine. Each CDR3 is given with its conserved first and last residue. D genes are given only for firm matches. Clone size appears in some rows only: once, few, many, or a class for an expanded clone.

>once|TRBV6-2/TRBV6-3|-|TRBJ1-5
TGTGCCAGCAGCACCGCTCAGGGAGTTCAGAATCAGCCCCAGCATTTT
CASSTAQGVQNQPQHF
>-|TRBV27|-|TRBJ2-7
TGTGCCAGCAGTTTATCGGTGGGAGGGACAAACGAGCAGTACTTC
CASSLSVGGTNEQYF
>-|TRBV7-2|-|TRBJ2-7
TGTGCCAGCAGCGCCGAATGGGGGTCGGGCGAGCAGTACTTC
CASSAEWGSGEQYF
>-|TRBV5-6|-|TRBJ2-2
TGTGCCAGCAGCTTGGTGCGGGACCCGGGTTTGACCGGGGAGCTGTTTTTT
CASSLVRDPGLTGELFF
>-|TRBV28|TRBD1|TRBJ2-7
TGTGCCAGCAGTCCTCGGACAGGGCCCTACGAGCAGTACTTC
CASSPRTGPYEQYF
>-|TRBV19|TRBD1|TRBJ2-7
TGTGCCAGTAGTCCTCGGACAGGGGAGTACGAGCAGTACTTC
CASSPRTGEYEQYF
>-|TRBV3-1/TRBV3-2|TRBD1|TRBJ2-3
TGTGCCAGCAGCCAAGATCCGCGACAGGGTTTTTTCCCAGATACGCAGTATTTT
CASSQDPRQGFFPDTQYF
>-|TRBV7-9|TRBD2|TRBJ2-1
TGTGCCAGCAGCTTTTTAGGGACTAGCGGGCCTCCTACGCGTAATGAGCAGTTCTTC
CASSFLGTSGPPTRNEQFF
>-|TRBV20-1|TRBD2|TRBJ2-3
TGCAGGGGGGGGGCAGATACGCAGTATTTT
CRGGADTQYF
>-|TRBV5-1|TRBD1|TRBJ1-5
TGCGCCAGCAGCTGGGGGACAGGGAGCAATCAGCCCCAGCATTTT
CASSWGTGSNQPQHF
>few|TRBV20-1|TRBD2|TRBJ2-1
TGCAGTGCTAGTACTGCGGCCTGGTCCAGCGGGAGATACAATGAGCAGTTCTTC
CSASTAAWSSGRYNEQFF
>-|TRBV7-2|-|TRBJ2-5
TGTGCCAGCAGCTTAGGAAGGGAGTGGAAAGAGACCCAGTACTTC
CASSLGREWKETQYF
>-|TRBV7-2|TRBD2|TRBJ2-2
TGTGCCAGCAGCTTAACTAGCGGAAACACCGGGGAGCTGTTTTTT
CASSLTSGNTGELFF
>-|TRBV12-3/TRBV12-4|-|TRBJ2-7
TGTGCCAGCAGGTCTACAGGGAAGCAGTACTTC
CASRSTGKQYF
>-|TRBV10-1|TRBD2|TRBJ2-1
TGCGCCAGCAGAAGGACTAGACTCTACAATGAGCAGTTCTTC
CASRRTRLYNEQFF
>-|TRBV4-3|-|TRBJ1-1
TGCGCCAGCAGCCAAGATGCAGGGCCGAATGAAGCTTTCTTT
CASSQDAGPNEAFF
>-|TRBV7-7|TRBD2|TRBJ2-5
TGTGCTAGCAGCTCCTGGACTAGCGGGAGGGAGACCCAGTACTTC
CASSSWTSGRETQYF
>-|TRBV7-2|-|TRBJ2-3
TGTGCCAGCAGCTTTAATCGGAAAGATACGCAGTATTTT
CASSFNRKDTQYF
>-|TRBV13|-|TRBJ1-1
TGTGCCCAGCAGAAGAACACTGAAGCTTTCTTT
CAQQKNTEAFF
>-|TRBV20-1|-|TRBJ2-5
TGCAGTGCCCTAAGGGAGACCCAGTACTTC
CSALRETQYF
>-|TRBV19|-|TRBJ2-7
TGTGCCAGTAGTAAGGAGGGCCGTTGGGAGCAGTACTTC
CASSKEGRWEQYF
>once|TRBV23-1|-|TRBJ2-4
TGCGCCAGCAGTCAATCCAGCGGGCGTACCAAAAACATTCAGTACTTC
CASSQSSGRTKNIQYF
>-|TRBV5-1|-|TRBJ1-1
TGCGCCAGCAGCTTCCGGACGGGGAACACTGAAGCTTTCTTT
CASSFRTGNTEAFF
>-|TRBV4-1|-|TRBJ2-7
TGCGCCAGCAGCCAAGGTCCAGGGGAGATCTACGAGCAGTACTTC
CASSQGPGEIYEQYF
>-|TRBV6-5|-|TRBJ2-3
TGTGCCAGCAGTTATCGGACTCACACAGATACGCAGTATTTT
CASSYRTHTDTQYF
>-|TRBV24-1|-|TRBJ1-5
TGTGCCACCAGTGATGGGTTCGGGGGCAATCAGCCCCAGCATTTT
CATSDGFGGNQPQHF
>-|TRBV7-2|-|TRBJ1-5
TGTGCCAGCAGCTTAGCGGGGCTGCCCCAGCATTTT
CASSLAGLPQHF
>-|TRBV10-3|TRBD1|TRBJ2-7
TGTGCCATCAGTGCGGCCGGGACAGGGGGCGCGGAGCAGTACTTC
CAISAAGTGGAEQYF
>few|TRBV18|-|TRBJ2-2
TGTGCCAGCTCACAAAACCCCGGGGAGCTGTTTTTT
CASSQNPGELFF
>-|TRBV7-3|-|TRBJ2-1
TGTGCCAGCAGCTTAAGTCTAGACAATGAGCAGTTCTTC
CASSLSLDNEQFF
>-|TRBV5-1|TRBD1|TRBJ2-2
TGCGCCAGCAGCAAAACCGGACAGGGGTCCACCGGGGAGCTGTTTTTT
CASSKTGQGSTGELFF
>-|TRBV7-9|TRBD1|TRBJ2-7
TGTGCCAGCAGTTCGGTGGGGACAGGAGTATACGAGCAGTACTTC
CASSSVGTGVYEQYF
>-|TRBV7-2|TRBD1|TRBJ2-3
TGTGCCAGCAGCTTTAGCTGGGGGACAGGGCACACAGATACGCAGTATTTT
CASSFSWGTGHTDTQYF
>-|TRBV18|-|TRBJ1-4
TGTGCCAGCTCACCGTCCGGGATTAATGAAAAACTGTTTTTT
CASSPSGINEKLFF
>-|TRBV3-1/TRBV3-2|TRBD1|TRBJ1-2
TGTGCCAGCAGCACAGGGGCGGCTAACTATGGCTACACCTTC
CASSTGAANYGYTF
>-|TRBV7-9|TRBD2|TRBJ2-3
TGTGCCAGCAGCTCCCTCGGGGCTAGCGGGAGTTTCAACACAGATACGCAGTATTTT
CASSSLGASGSFNTDTQYF
>-|TRBV5-4|-|TRBJ2-1
TGTGCCAGCAGCTTCATGGCGGGGGCTCGCGGTGAGCAGTTCTTC
CASSFMAGARGEQFF
>-|TRBV2|-|TRBJ1-3
TGTGCCATCCCAGGGGCGACTGGAAACACCATATATTTT
CAIPGATGNTIYF
>-|TRBV19|-|TRBJ2-7
TGTGCCAGTAGTGCGCCCGAAGGGTCCGAGCAGTACTTC
CASSAPEGSEQYF
>-|TRBV27|-|TRBJ2-1
TGTGCCAGCAGCCGATACAATGAGCAGTTCTTC
CASSRYNEQFF
>-|TRBV12-3/TRBV12-4|TRBD1|TRBJ2-2
TGTGCCAGCAGTCGGACAGGCCCCGGGGAGCTGTTTTTT
CASSRTGPGELFF
>-|TRBV9|-|TRBJ2-2
TGTGCCAGCAGCGCGAGACATATCACCGGGGAGCTGTTTTTT
CASSARHITGELFF
>few|TRBV7-3|TRBD2|TRBJ2-7
TGTGCCAGCAGCTTAGCGGGAGTTGTCGACGAGCAGTACTTC
CASSLAGVVDEQYF
>-|TRBV3-1/TRBV3-2|TRBD2|TRBJ2-7
TGTGCCAGCAGCCTCCGACTAGCGGGAGGCCACGAGCAGTACTTC
CASSLRLAGGHEQYF
>-|TRBV7-6|TRBD2|TRBJ2-3
TGTGCCAGCAGCTCGACTAGCGCGGACACAGATACGCAGTATTTT
CASSSTSADTDTQYF
>-|TRBV5-1|TRBD2|TRBJ2-2
TGCGCCAGCAGGGATCCGGGACTAGCGGGAGGTACGAACACCGGGGAGCTGTTTTTT
CASRDPGLAGGTNTGELFF
>few|TRBV7-9|-|TRBJ2-2
TGTGCCAGCAGCTTATCTACGAACACCGGGGAGCTGTTTTTT
CASSLSTNTGELFF
>-|TRBV27|TRBD1|TRBJ2-3
TGTGCCAGCAGTGACGGGACAGGGGTGGCAGATACGCAGTATTTT
CASSDGTGVADTQYF
>-|TRBV7-2|TRBD2|TRBJ2-1
TGTGCCAGCAGCTCCGGGGGGAGCAATGAGCAGTTCTTC
CASSSGGSNEQFF
>once|TRBV12-5|-|TRBJ2-7
TGTGCTAGTGGTTTGACCTGGACCAACCCACAGAGGGAGCAGTACTTC
CASGLTWTNPQREQYF
>-|TRBV5-6|TRBD1|TRBJ1-6
TGTGCCAGCAGCTTCGGGACGGCAGGGGGCGGATCACCCCTCCACTTT
CASSFGTAGGGSPLHF
>-|TRBV5-6|TRBD1|TRBJ2-7
TGTGCCAGCAGTGGGACAGGGTCGGTCGAGCAGTACTTC
CASSGTGSVEQYF